The clone carrying this T cell receptor beta chain was seen a single time. The antigen remains unidentified. RNA was extracted and reverse transcribed into cDNA as the sequencing template. Generated by immunoSEQ multiplex PCR, the TCRdb table keeps only in-frame clones and is missing some. The sample contains 90,000 to 130,000 clones, approximately 59% of which appear only once. From germline, CDR1 is SGHVS and CDR2 FNYEAQ. Losses at the gene ends were 2 bases for V and 0 bases for J; bases not matched to a gene: 15. The CDR3 extends over 20 amino acids. This entry belongs to a study of CD8+ T cells in alopecia areata. Findings and limits, study-wide: Relative to mice, TCR sharing across patients was less clear, a difference possibly HLA-related. Sequencing of scalp tissue also captures the resident alphabeta T cells of normal skin. Scalp lesions, especially in alopecia totalis/universalis, had higher clonality than normal scalp.

What was sequenced was CD8+ T cells sorted from blood. The origin of this receptor is a human donor in good health. The V gene is TRBV7-6, the J gene TRBJ2-1; 8 nucleotides line up with TRBD2. The chain's CDR3 is CASSLTPLAEFTGSYNEQFF. CDR3 nucleotides: TGTGCCAGCAGCTTAACTCCACTAGCGGAGTTTACAGGCTCCTACAATGAGCAGTTCTTC.